These 32 T cell receptor beta chains originate from one sample sequenced in a study of CD8+ T cells in alopecia areata. RNA extraction was followed by reverse transcription into cDNA, which acted as the sequencing template. TCRdb keeps only in-frame clones here, not all; method: immunoSEQ multiplex PCR. The table includes hundreds of thousands of clones, about 60% detected once. Here the sequenced sample was CD4+ T cells sorted from blood, taken at week 0. The receptor set was obtained from a human donor with alopecia areata.

The chain has TRBV18 and TRBJ2-7, with 7 bases matching TRBD1. With V trimmed by 3 bases and J by 0 bases, 8 bases remained unmatched. Germline lookup yields CDR1 KGHSH and CDR2 LQKENI. The CDR3 extends over 16 amino acids. CDR3 sequence reads: CASSPLTTGSSYEQYF. The CDR3 region has the DNA TGTGCCAGCTCACCTTTAACGACAGGGAGCTCCTACGAGCAGTACTTC.

The V and J genes are TRBV5-1 and TRBJ1-1; 11 bases map to TRBD1. The J segment lost 8 bases and the V segment lost 4 bases, leaving 13 bases of the junction unmatched. Per the germline V gene, CDR1 is SGHRS and CDR2 is YFSETQ. The CDR3 length is 16 residues. As DNA, the CDR3 is TGCGCCAGCAGCCGAGGACAGGGGGCCCCCACCGTCGAAGCTTTCTTT. It encodes CASSRGQGAPTVEAFF. Filled out from reference TRBV5-1 and TRBJ1-1, the complete variable domain reads KAGVTQTPRYLIKTRGQQVTLSCSPISGHRSVSWYQQTPGQGLQFLFEYFSETQRNKGNFPGRFSGRQFSNSRSEMNVSTLELGDSALYLCASSRGQGAPTVEAFFGQGTRLTVV.

This clone turned up a few times. The chain uses TRBV7-2 and TRBJ2-7; D is ambiguous. Germline V gene lookup returns CDR1 SGHTA and CDR2 FQGNSA. There are 13 residues in the CDR3. V lost 5 bases and J lost 3, with 11 bases in between. Here the CDR3 reads CASSRLVGYEQYF. For the CDR3, the DNA is TGTGCCAGCAGCCGCCTAGTCGGCTACGAGCAGTACTTC. The full variable domain, its missing parts supplied by reference TRBV7-2 and TRBJ2-7, is GAGVSQSPSNKVTEKGKDVELRCDPISGHTALYWYRQSLGQGLEFLIYFQGNSAPDKSGLPSDRFSAERTGGSVSTLTIQRTQQEDSAVYLCASSRLVGYEQYFGPGTRLTVT.

The chain couples TRBV11-2 to TRBJ2-1; D uncertain. CDR1 and CDR2 from the germline V gene are SGHAT and FQNNGV. The CDR3 covers 10 residues. Trimming pared 5 bases from V and 6 bases from J, leaving 2 bases between. The CDR3 DNA sequence: TGTGCCAGCAGCCTCAATGAGCAGTTCTTC. It translates to CASSLNEQFF.

The rearrangement uses TRBV29-1 and TRBJ2-3; 9 nucleotides align to TRBD2. This CDR3 comprises 13 residues. Per the germline V gene, CDR1 is SQVTM and CDR2 is ANQGSEA. The V segment lost 6 bases and the J segment 2 bases; nucleotides outside the gene matches: 3. This chain's CDR3 is CSVRLAVTDTQYF. The CDR3 nucleotides read TGCAGCGTACGACTAGCGGTCACAGATACGCAGTATTTT.

This chain connects TRBV4-1 to TRBJ1-2; weak D call: TRBD1 (5 bases). V lost 0 bases to trimming and J lost 4 bases, with 18 bases between them. This CDR3 region has 17 residues. Germline-derived CDR1 and CDR2 are MGHRA and YSYEKL. CDR3 sequence reads: CASSQDFPWGEAYGYTF. DNA for the CDR3: TGCGCCAGCAGCCAAGACTTCCCCTGGGGGGAGGCCTATGGCTACACCTTC.

This clone was picked up a small number of times. The J gene is TRBJ2-7, the V gene TRBV4-1; TRBD1 matches at 8 bases. Germline CDR1 MGHRA, CDR2 YSYEKL. Trimming cost V 4 bases and J 3 bases; bases outside gene matches: 2. The CDR3 consists of 13 residues. CDR3 amino acids: CASSLGQGYEQYF. In DNA, the CDR3 is TGCGCCAGCAGCCTCGGACAGGGCTACGAGCAGTACTTC.

This clone was seen a few times. V usage is TRBV2 and J usage is TRBJ1-1; 7 nucleotides align to TRBD1. The CDR3 consists of 13 residues. Per the germline V gene, CDR1 is SNHLY and CDR2 is FYNNEI. The V and J ends lost 8 bases and 6 bases, in that order; junction bases with no gene match: 9. The CDR3, as DNA: TGTGCCAGCCTCCGGGACAGCTACGCTGAAGCTTTCTTT. Translation gives CASLRDSYAEAFF.

V usage is TRBV4-1 and J usage is TRBJ2-7; 11 bases map to TRBD2. Germline V CDR1 and CDR2: MGHRA, YSYEKL. The ends lost 6 bases at V and 2 bases at J; junction bases unmatched: 15. This CDR3 contains 18 residues. CDR3 DNA sequence: TGCGCCAGCAGTTCTACCAGAGCGACTAGCGGGATAACCTACGAGCAGTACTTC. This codes for CASSSTRATSGITYEQYF.

This sequence joins TRBV30 and TRBJ1-1, with D unclear. V was clipped by 4 bases and J by 2 bases, with 5 bases between them. The germline V gene has CDR1 GTSNPN and CDR2 SVGIG (reference sequence). The CDR3 length is 11 residues. The CDR3 here is CAWTVNTEAFF. For the CDR3, the DNA is TGTGCCTGGACCGTTAACACTGAAGCTTTCTTT.

The V call is TRBV5-1, the J call TRBJ2-1, with D hard to call. The CDR3 has 13 residues. Trimming took off 4 bases at V and 12 bases at J, with 17 bases between the two ends. From germline, CDR1 is SGHRS and CDR2 YFSETQ. CDR3 bases: TGCGCCAGCAGCCTTGCCGGACGCTCCGGGCAGTTCTTC. Translating it yields CASSLAGRSGQFF.

A few counts support this clone. V gene TRBV30 combines with J gene TRBJ1-4, with TRBD1 identical over 10 bases. CDR3 length equals 11 residues. CDR1 and CDR2 from the germline V gene are GTSNPN and SVGIG (reference sequence). Trimming removed 7 bases from V and 12 bases from J; junction bases left unmatched: 5. CDR3 sequence reads: CAYQGTGELFF. The DNA of the CDR3 is TGTGCCTACCAAGGGACAGGGGAACTGTTTTTT. The full variable domain, its missing parts supplied by reference TRBV30 and TRBJ1-4, is SQTIHQWPATLVQPVGSPLSLECTVEGTSNPNLYWYRQAAGRGLQLLFYSVGIGQISSEVPQNLSASRPQDRQFILSSKKLLLSDSGFYLCAYQGTGELFFGSGTQLSVL.

The chain carries TRBV27 and TRBJ2-2; TRBD1 aligns across 8 bases. CDR3 length: 13 amino acids. Germline V CDR1 and CDR2: MNHEY, SMNVEV (reference sequence). The V and J ends lost 11 bases and 1 base, in that order; junction bases with no gene match: 3. CDR3 in amino acids: CAAGQGNTGELFF. The DNA for the CDR3 is TGTGCCGCCGGACAGGGGAACACCGGGGAGCTGTTTTTT.

The chain recombines TRBV5-1 with TRBJ2-7, with 8 bases that match TRBD1. Germline V CDR1 and CDR2: SGHRS, YFSETQ. Trimming took 1 base from V and 2 from J; bases not matched to a gene: 5. There are 15 residues in the CDR3. CDR3: CASSLILDRAYEQYF. In nucleotides, the CDR3 is TGCGCCAGCAGCTTGATTTTGGACAGGGCCTACGAGCAGTACTTC.

The chain carries TRBV11-2 and TRBJ2-5; 11 bases match TRBD2. After removal of 1 base from V and 4 bases from J, the junction contained 5 bases not matched to a gene. This CDR3 contains 16 residues. Germline V gene data show CDR1 as SGHAT and CDR2 as FQNNGV. CDR3 sequence (DNA): TGTGCCAGCAGCTTAGGTGCTAGCGGGAGGAGAGAGACCCAGTACTTC. Its protein is CASSLGASGRRETQYF.

This chain uses TRBV4-1 with TRBJ1-4; D gene unclear. Germline assignment: CDR1 MGHRA and CDR2 YSYEKL. Trimming cost V 2 bases and J 5 bases, with 9 bases left between them. The CDR3 loop spans 14 amino acids. CDR3 region: CASSQPRNNEKLFF. The CDR3 coding sequence is TGCGCCAGCAGCCAACCCCGGAACAATGAAAAACTGTTTTTT.

The chain recombines TRBV27 with TRBJ2-5; D is perhaps TRBD2 (6 bases). CDR1 is MNHEY and CDR2 is SMNVEV in the germline V gene (reference sequence). This CDR3 comprises 15 residues. Trimming cost V 0 bases and J 0 bases, with 8 bases left between them. The CDR3 DNA sequence: TGTGCCAGCAGTTTATCGGGGGGTTACCAAGAGACCCAGTACTTC. Its protein product is CASSLSGGYQETQYF.

This clone showed up just a few times. The chain joins TRBV2 to TRBJ2-3, with 10 bases fitting TRBD2. The CDR3 is 15 amino acids. Germline loops: CDR1 SNHLY, CDR2 FYNNEI. V trimming: 6 bases; J trimming: 1 base; junction bases outside the gene matches: 4. This chain's CDR3 is CASSLGLAGTDTQYF. CDR3 coding DNA: TGTGCCAGCAGCCTCGGACTAGCGGGCACAGATACGCAGTATTTT.

This chain links TRBV29-1 with TRBJ2-1; 7 nucleotides match TRBD2. V lost 7 bases and J lost 1; bases outside the gene matches: 7. Per the germline V gene, CDR1 is SQVTM and CDR2 is ANQGSEA. CDR3 size: 14 residues. CDR3 sequence reads: CSATAGLSYNEQFF. In nucleotides, the CDR3 is TGCAGCGCGACAGCGGGGCTATCCTACAATGAGCAGTTCTTC.

This clone was picked up a small number of times. The chain combines TRBV25-1 with TRBJ1-2, with 10 bases fitting TRBD1. J gave up 1 base and V 5 bases, and 7 bases lay outside the gene matches. This CDR3 spans 16 amino acids. Germline V gene lookup returns CDR1 MGHDK and CDR2 SYGVNS. The DNA of the CDR3 is TGTGCCAGCAGTTTCTCCGGGACAGGGGTTAACTATGGCTACACCTTC. It is translated as CASSFSGTGVNYGYTF.

This clone was observed a few times. The chain employs TRBV9 and TRBJ2-1; D is perhaps TRBD2 (6 bases). V lost 0 bases, J lost 7 bases, and 14 bases lay in between. This CDR3 spans 15 amino acids. Per germline, CDR1 SGDLS and CDR2 YYNGEE. The CDR3 is CASSVAGGVLNEQFF. The CDR3 bases are TGTGCCAGCAGCGTAGCTGGCGGGGTCTTAAATGAGCAGTTCTTC.

The chain links TRBV5-1 to TRBJ2-1, with 12 positions matching TRBD1. Trimming removed 5 bases from V and 1 base from J; junction bases left unmatched: 16. The CDR3 length is 20 residues. Germline loops: CDR1 SGHRS, CDR2 YFSETQ. CDR3 protein: CASRPLTSGTGGPSYNEQFF. The DNA for the CDR3 is TGCGCCAGCAGGCCACTAACCTCCGGGACAGGGGGCCCTTCCTACAATGAGCAGTTCTTC.

The V and J genes are TRBV7-3 and TRBJ2-7; D remains ambiguous. This CDR3 spans 14 amino acids. The V end lost 0 bases, the J end lost 4 bases, and 10 bases lay between the germline ends. In germline, CDR1 is SGHTA, CDR2 FQGTGA. The CDR3 nucleotides read TGTGCCAGCAGCTTAACACCGTGGGGATACGAGCAGTACTTC. As protein: CASSLTPWGYEQYF.

This clone was observed a handful of times. The gene calls are TRBV5-6 and TRBJ2-7, with D hard to call. The ends were cut back, 1 base at V and 3 bases at J, with 14 bases in the middle. The CDR3 loop spans 15 amino acids. Germline V gene data show CDR1 as SGHDT and CDR2 as YYEEEE. The CDR3 is CASSLNPPHYYEQYF. The CDR3 coding sequence is TGTGCCAGCAGCTTGAATCCGCCCCACTACTACGAGCAGTACTTC. Complete variable domain (other parts from reference TRBV5-6 and TRBJ2-7): DAGVTQSPTHLIKTRGQQVTLRCSPKSGHDTVSWYQQALGQGPQFIFQYYEEEERQRGNFPDRFSGHQFPNYSSELNVNALLLGDSALYLCASSLNPPHYYEQYFGPGTRLTVT.

J is TRBJ2-2 and V is TRBV6-5, with a tentative D call TRBD1 (5 bases). CDR3 length: 16 residues. Germline CDR1 MNHEY, CDR2 SVGAGI. V was trimmed by 2 bases and J by 6 bases, leaving 16 bases between them. The CDR3 loop reads CASSYLGQGTAGELFF. CDR3 sequence (DNA): TGTGCCAGCAGTTACCTGGGGCAGGGCACAGCCGGGGAGCTGTTTTTT.

The chain recombines TRBV30 with TRBJ1-2; D is perhaps TRBD1 (6 bases). This CDR3 is built from 13 residues. Deletions cut 1 base from V and 4 bases from J, with 10 bases between. Germline lookup yields CDR1 GTSNPN and CDR2 SVGIG (reference sequence). The CDR3, as DNA: TGTGCCTGGAGTGGCGGGGGCGGCTATGGCTACACCTTC. This translates into CAWSGGGGYGYTF.

The chain recombines TRBV7-3 with TRBJ2-1; D is undetermined. Trimming left V 3 bases short and J 6 bases short, with 12 bases between. Looked up from germline, CDR1 is SGHTA and CDR2 is FQGTGA. CDR3 length equals 14 residues. CDR3: CASSFDMSSNEQFF. The CDR3 region has the DNA TGTGCCAGCAGCTTTGACATGTCGAGCAATGAGCAGTTCTTC.

The table lists this clone with a few counts. This chain uses TRBV29-1 with TRBJ2-6, with D unclear. The CDR3 spans 15 residues. Germline CDR1 SQVTM, CDR2 ANQGSEA. Trimming took off 1 base at V and 4 bases at J, with 11 bases between the two ends. The CDR3 DNA follows: TGCAGCGTTGAAGGATCATTAGAGGGGGCCAACGTCCTGACTTTC. Protein sequence: CSVEGSLEGANVLTF.

The V and J genes are TRBV6-6 and TRBJ1-5, with D possibly matching TRBD1 (6 bases). Trimming shortened V by 6 bases and J by 3 bases, and 15 bases separated the two germline ends. The CDR3 spans 15 residues. Germline assignment: CDR1 MNHNY and CDR2 SVGAGI (reference sequence). The CDR3 here is CASSAPDSSNQPQHF. The CDR3 coding sequence is TGTGCCAGCAGCGCCCCGGACAGTTCCAATCAGCCCCAGCATTTT.

This clone has just one count. V is TRBV30 and J is TRBJ2-7, with D unclear. The CDR3 has 12 amino acids. V lost 4 bases to trimming and J lost 3 bases, with 10 bases between them. Germline-derived CDR1 and CDR2 are GTSNPN and SVGIG (reference sequence). CDR3 protein: CAWTGNLYEQYF. Here the CDR3 DNA reads TGTGCCTGGACGGGCAACCTCTACGAGCAGTACTTC.

Only one count was recorded for this clone. The chain is built from TRBV11-2 and TRBJ1-4; D unclear. The CDR3 is made up of 16 amino acids. Germline CDR1 reads SGHAT; CDR2 reads FQNNGV. Trimming removed 1 base from V and 5 bases from J, with 14 bases in between. The CDR3 protein is CASSLGRGRSNEKLFF. The CDR3 nucleotides are TGTGCCAGCAGCTTAGGGCGCGGCAGATCGAATGAAAAACTGTTTTTT.

The chain has TRBV9 and TRBJ2-7; D gene uncertain. This CDR3 has 14 residues. V dropped 4 bases and J dropped 1 base, with 12 bases sitting between them. Germline loops: CDR1 SGDLS, CDR2 YYNGEE. CDR3 nucleotide sequence: TGTGCCAGCAGCCCAGACTTGAGATCCTACGAGCAGTACTTC. Its protein is CASSPDLRSYEQYF.